The 22 T cell receptor beta chains reported below all come from one sample, sequenced in a study of T-cell reconstitution after alpha-beta-depleted transplantation in children. During its preparation, the TCRbeta library received unique molecular identifiers. TCRdb processed the PCR reads anew with MiXCR; each CDR3 protein has one entry. The data contain about 420,000 distinct CDR3 sequences, approximately 10% of them seen just once; the ten biggest clones take up 4.5% to 7%. The specimen was PBMCs from the stem cell graft donor, collected from the stem cell graft. The receptors originated from a human donor who donated a stem cell graft to a child with acute myeloid leukemia.

This clonotype has just a few counts. J is TRBJ1-1 and V is TRBV30, with D unresolved. V was clipped by 5 bases and J by 0 bases, with 10 bases between them. The CDR3 is 13 amino acids. Germline assignment: CDR1 GTSNPN and CDR2 SVGIG (reference sequence). CDR3 bases: TGTGCCTGGGGACGGATCATGAACACTGAAGCTTTCTTT. As protein: CAWGRIMNTEAFF.

This chain links TRBV11-2 with TRBJ2-5; 8 bases match TRBD2. The ends lost 2 bases at V and 6 bases at J; junction bases unmatched: 20. CDR1 SGHAT and CDR2 FQNNGV come from the germline V gene. The CDR3 loop spans 19 amino acids. CDR3 loop: CASSLMGPRSGMWGQTQYF. CDR3 sequence (DNA): TGTGCCAGCAGCTTAATGGGGCCCCGTAGCGGGATGTGGGGACAGACCCAGTACTTC. The full variable domain, rest sourced from reference TRBV11-2 and TRBJ2-5, is EAGVAQSPRYKIIEKRQSVAFWCNPISGHATLYWYQQILGQGPKLLIQFQNNGVVDDSQLPKDRFSAERLKGVDSTLKIQPAKLEDSAVYLCASSLMGPRSGMWGQTQYFGPGTRLLVL.

The genes are TRBV14 and TRBJ1-4; D not certain. Trimming removed 1 base at V and 4 bases at J, with 7 bases between. Germline V gene lookup returns CDR1 SGHDN and CDR2 FVKESK. CDR3 length: 14 amino acids. CDR3 nucleotide sequence: TGTGCCAGCAGCCAAGTGGGCCTTAATGAAAAACTGTTTTTT. Translated, it gives CASSQVGLNEKLFF. The complete variable domain, with remaining parts taken from reference TRBV14 and TRBJ1-4, reads EAGVTQFPSHSVIEKGQTVTLRCDPISGHDNLYWYRRVMGKEIKFLLHFVKESKQDESGMPNNRFLAERTGGTYSTLKVQPAELEDSGVYFCASSQVGLNEKLFFGSGTQLSVL.

This clonotype was counted only a few times. The chain recombines TRBV6-5 with TRBJ1-1, with unresolved D. The germline CDR1 and CDR2 sequences are MNHEY and SVGAGI. Trimming left V 0 bases short and J 7 bases short, with 9 bases between. The CDR3 contains 13 residues. CDR3 loop: CASSYSGSREAFF. The CDR3 DNA sequence: TGTGCCAGCAGTTACTCAGGATCTCGTGAAGCTTTCTTT.

This clonotype was recorded a few times. J is TRBJ2-2 and V is TRBV6-4, with D possibly being TRBD1 (6 bases). V lost 2 bases and J 5 bases, leaving 15 bases between the germline ends. The CDR3 length is 16 residues. Germline CDR1 MRHNA, CDR2 SNTAGT. In DNA, the CDR3 is TGTGCCAGCAGTGACGCCGGGACATTAGGGACCGGGGAGCTGTTTTTT. This translates into CASSDAGTLGTGELFF.

V is TRBV20-1 and J is TRBJ2-7; D ambiguous. The CDR3 covers 13 residues. V lost 1 base to trimming and J lost 5 bases, with 12 bases between them. Germline V gene lookup returns CDR1 DFQATT and CDR2 SNEGSKA (reference sequence). CDR3 sequence: CSARAVDAHEQYF. The CDR3 nucleotides are TGCAGTGCTAGAGCGGTGGACGCCCACGAGCAGTACTTC.

Concerning this clonotype itself: A much larger clonotype is one base distant, so this may be a read error. The chain uses TRBV15 and TRBJ2-7; D remains unclear. Trimming cost V 8 bases and J 3 bases, with 11 bases left between them. This CDR3 has 12 amino acids. Germline V CDR1 and CDR2: LNHNV, YYDKDF (reference sequence). The CDR3 DNA reads as TGTGCCACCGGCCAGGAGTACTACGAGCAGTACTTC. This sequence encodes CATGQEYYEQYF.

This clonotype was detected a few times. The chain combines TRBV20-1 with TRBJ2-7, with 13 positions matching TRBD2. The CDR3 is 18 amino acids. With 5 bases clipped from V and 4 bases from J, the junction kept 17 bases outside the gene matches. Germline-derived CDR1 and CDR2 are DFQATT and SNEGSKA (reference sequence). CDR3 DNA sequence: TGCAGTGCTCGTAACCCGGGACTAGCGGGAAAGGGCGGTTACGAGCAGTACTTC. The encoded protein is CSARNPGLAGKGGYEQYF.

The chain is built from TRBV10-3 and TRBJ1-1; weak D call: TRBD1 (5 bases). The CDR3 has 12 amino acids. Germline lookup yields CDR1 ENHRY and CDR2 SYGVKD. The V gene lost 6 bases and the J gene lost 5 bases, with 10 bases spanning the gap. Here the CDR3 reads CAISDRGTEAFF. CDR3 DNA: TGTGCCATCAGCGATCGGGGGACTGAAGCTTTCTTT.

This clonotype was counted only a few times. The rearrangement uses TRBV12-3 or TRBV12-4 and TRBJ2-3, with a possible D match to TRBD2 (5 bases). The V end lost 1 base, the J end lost 13 bases, and 18 bases lay between the germline ends. The length of the CDR3 is 14 residues. The CDR3 reads CASSLGLVGREKYF. CDR3 nucleotides: TGTGCCAGCAGTTTAGGGTTAGTAGGGAGAGAAAAGTATTTT.

The J gene is TRBJ2-1, the V gene TRBV3-1; 7 bases agree with TRBD2. V gave up 5 bases and J gave up 6 bases; unmatched junction bases: 7. CDR1 LGHDT and CDR2 YNNKEL come from the germline V gene (reference sequence). The CDR3 runs to 14 residues. The CDR3 nucleotides read TGTGCCAGCAGCGGGGTGGGGGGGTTCAATGAGCAGTTCTTC. Protein: CASSGVGGFNEQFF.

This clonotype was picked up a small number of times. The V call is TRBV18, the J call TRBJ1-4, with TRBD1 matching over 10 bases. Unmatched junction bases numbered 6, after V lost 3 bases and J lost 8 bases. This CDR3 is built from 15 residues. Germline-derived CDR1 and CDR2 are KGHSH and LQKENI. The CDR3 region has the DNA TGTGCCAGCTCACCCCTCGGGACAGGGGACGAAAAACTGTTTTTT. This encodes CASSPLGTGDEKLFF.

Many counts were recorded for this clonotype. The chain combines TRBV19 with TRBJ2-7; TRBD2 agrees at 14 bases. Germline V gene sequence: CDR1 LNHDA, CDR2 SQIVND (reference sequence). The CDR3 is 14 residues long. The V gene end was trimmed by 5 bases and the J gene end by 6 bases; junction bases not matched to a gene: 3. CDR3 residues: CASSLGLAGGEQYF. The CDR3 DNA reads as TGTGCCAGTAGTCTAGGACTAGCGGGAGGCGAGCAGTACTTC.

V usage is TRBV12-3 or TRBV12-4 and J usage is TRBJ1-5, with D perhaps TRBD1 (5 bases). Trimming stripped 6 bases from V and 4 bases from J, with 16 bases between. This CDR3 has 15 amino acids. The CDR3 loop is CASSAGGTFNQPQHF. CDR3 coding DNA: TGTGCCAGCAGCGCAGGCGGGACTTTTAATCAGCCCCAGCATTTT.

There are a few counts of this clonotype. J is TRBJ2-2 and V is TRBV5-5, with D unresolved. The CDR3 extends over 17 amino acids. The germline V gene has CDR1 SGHKS and CDR2 YYEKEE (reference sequence). Trimming stripped 4 bases from V and 3 bases from J, with 19 bases between. The DNA of the CDR3 is TGTGCCAGCAGCCCCCGGGCACGGACGGCAGACACCGGGGAGCTGTTTTTT. Amino acids: CASSPRARTADTGELFF.

This clonotype was found many times. This chain uses TRBV29-1 with TRBJ2-2; unclear D gene. V lost 6 bases and J 3 bases, leaving 5 bases between the germline ends. CDR1 and CDR2 (germline): SQVTM, ANQGSEA. The CDR3 totals 11 residues. CDR3 amino acids: CSVRYTGELFF. The CDR3 DNA reads TGCAGCGTGCGCTACACCGGGGAGCTGTTTTTT.

This clonotype was observed a few times. V is TRBV4-2 and J is TRBJ1-1; 9 bases fit TRBD1. CDR3 length: 16 amino acids. Per the germline V gene, CDR1 is LGHNA and CDR2 is YNFKEQ. The J segment lost 8 bases and the V segment lost 4 bases, leaving 14 bases of the junction unmatched. CDR3 nucleotide sequence: TGTGCCAGCAGCCTCGTCAATGGACAGGGGACGTCAGAAGCTTTCTTT. It yields the protein CASSLVNGQGTSEAFF.

This clonotype was counted a few times. The chain has TRBV15 and TRBJ2-1; the D gene could be TRBD1 or TRBD2 (5 bases each). The CDR3 runs 14 residues. The V end lost 0 bases, the J end lost 10 bases, and 13 bases lay between the germline ends. The germline V gene encodes CDR1 LNHNV and CDR2 YYDKDF (reference sequence). Written as DNA, the CDR3 is TGTGCCACCAGCAGAGAGGCAGGATGGGACGAGCAGTTCTTC. It is translated as CATSREAGWDEQFF.

The chain employs TRBV3-1 and TRBJ1-2; 8 bases align to TRBD1. Germline trimming cut 5 bases from V and 4 bases from J; bases unmatched to any gene: 6. CDR3 length equals 14 residues. Germline assignment: CDR1 LGHDT and CDR2 YNNKEL (reference sequence). The CDR3 is CASSGTGVVYGYTF. CDR3 bases: TGTGCCAGCAGCGGGACAGGAGTCGTCTATGGCTACACCTTC.

The V gene is TRBV11-1, the J gene TRBJ2-3; D may be TRBD1 (6 bases). V was shortened by 5 bases and J by 2 bases, with 23 bases between the two germline ends. Germline values: CDR1 SGHAT, CDR2 FQDESV (reference sequence). The CDR3 is 18 residues long. The CDR3 DNA is TGTGCCAGCAGCCCCCCGCCGGACAGTGGTAAATACACAGATACGCAGTATTTT. This sequence encodes CASSPPPDSGKYTDTQYF.

Many counts were recorded for this clonotype. This chain links TRBV4-1 with TRBJ1-2; D ambiguous. The germline CDR1 and CDR2 sequences are MGHRA and YSYEKL. The CDR3 loop spans 13 amino acids. V dropped 0 bases and J dropped 8 bases, with 10 bases sitting between them. CDR3: CASSQDQMGGYTF. Here the CDR3 DNA reads TGCGCCAGCAGCCAAGATCAAATGGGGGGCTACACCTTC.

The chain joins TRBV12-5 to TRBJ2-2; D ambiguous. This CDR3 has 14 residues. Germline lookup yields CDR1 LGHNT and CDR2 FRNRAP. V lost 1 base to trimming and J lost 4 bases, with 7 bases between them. The CDR3 DNA reads as TGTGCTAGTGGTTTGGGCCTCGGCACCGGGGAGCTGTTTTTT. This sequence encodes CASGLGLGTGELFF.